Included here is one T cell receptor (beta chain) sequence, with context. Its antigen remains unknown. The hyperthyroidism patients had all been newly diagnosed, and their disease duration was under 2 months. Their ages ranged from 18 to 65 years. It was uncontrolled infection, other autoimmune disease, pregnancy or lactation that excluded patients. Germline CDR1 and CDR2: LNHNV and YYDKDF (reference sequence). The CDR3 spans 16 residues. Trimming took 5 bases from V and 4 from J, leaving 20 bases between them. The source of the sample is a study of T cells in Graves' hyperthyroidism and ophthalmopathy. Points from the study as a whole: Most clonotypes expanded in thyroid above 0.001 were likewise present in blood.

Using RNA transcripts as the source, TCR beta CDR3 regions were amplified. Primed by the HTBI set, a first-round RT-PCR was run on the TCR CDR3. One entry per CDR3 protein, called by TCRdb with MiXCR from the multiplex PCR reads. The repertoire holds roughly 630,000 distinct CDR3 sequences, with around a sixth as singletons. The origin of this receptor is a woman in her 30s with Graves' hyperthyroidism. Sequenced material: blood. The J gene is TRBJ1-2, the V gene TRBV15; possible D gene TRBD1, 5 bases. The CDR3 coding sequence is TGTGCCACCAGCGGCCTCGCGGGGACGAGAAGCTATGGCTACACCTTC. Protein sequence: CATSGLAGTRSYGYTF.